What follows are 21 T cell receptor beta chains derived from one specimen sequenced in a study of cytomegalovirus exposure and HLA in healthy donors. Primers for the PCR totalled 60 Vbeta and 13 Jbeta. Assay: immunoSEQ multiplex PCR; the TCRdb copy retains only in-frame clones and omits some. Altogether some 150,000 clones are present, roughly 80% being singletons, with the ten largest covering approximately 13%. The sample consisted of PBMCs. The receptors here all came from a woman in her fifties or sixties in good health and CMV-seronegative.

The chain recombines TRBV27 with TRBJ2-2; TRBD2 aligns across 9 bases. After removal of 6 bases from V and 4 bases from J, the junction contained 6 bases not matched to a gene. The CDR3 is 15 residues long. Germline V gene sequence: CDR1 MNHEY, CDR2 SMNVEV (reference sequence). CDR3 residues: CASSLGLASTGELFF. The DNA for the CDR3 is TGTGCCAGCAGCCTGGGACTAGCTAGCACCGGGGAGCTGTTTTTT.

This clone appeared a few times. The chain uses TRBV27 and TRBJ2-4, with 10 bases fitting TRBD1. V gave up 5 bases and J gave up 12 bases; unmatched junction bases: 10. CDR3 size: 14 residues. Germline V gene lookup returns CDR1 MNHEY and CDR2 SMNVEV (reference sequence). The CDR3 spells CASSPGQGSFTQYF. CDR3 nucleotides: TGTGCCAGCAGTCCGGGACAGGGGTCCTTCACTCAGTACTTC.

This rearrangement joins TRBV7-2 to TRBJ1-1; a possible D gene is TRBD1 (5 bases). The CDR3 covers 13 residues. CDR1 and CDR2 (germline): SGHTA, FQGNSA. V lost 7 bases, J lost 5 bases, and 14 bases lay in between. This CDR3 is CASIAMGGTEAFF. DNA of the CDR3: TGTGCCAGCATTGCAATGGGGGGGACTGAAGCTTTCTTT.

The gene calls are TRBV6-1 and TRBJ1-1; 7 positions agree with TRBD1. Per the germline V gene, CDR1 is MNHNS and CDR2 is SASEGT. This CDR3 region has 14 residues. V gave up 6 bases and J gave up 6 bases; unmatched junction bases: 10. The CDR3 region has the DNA TGTGCCAGCAGGAGGGACAGCTCCCTCCCTGAAGCTTTCTTT. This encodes CASRRDSSLPEAFF.

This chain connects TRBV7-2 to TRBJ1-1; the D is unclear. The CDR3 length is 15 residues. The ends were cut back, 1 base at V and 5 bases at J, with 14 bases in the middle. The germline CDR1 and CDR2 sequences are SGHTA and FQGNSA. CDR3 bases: TGTGCCAGCAGCTTAGTGAGGGTGGCGGGGACTGAAGCTTTCTTT. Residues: CASSLVRVAGTEAFF.

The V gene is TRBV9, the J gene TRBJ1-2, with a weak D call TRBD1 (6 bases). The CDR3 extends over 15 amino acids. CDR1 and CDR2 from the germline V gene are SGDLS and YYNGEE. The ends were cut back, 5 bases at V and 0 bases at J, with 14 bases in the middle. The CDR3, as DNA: TGTGCCAGCAGAGCACCCGGACAGTCTAACTATGGCTACACCTTC. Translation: CASRAPGQSNYGYTF.

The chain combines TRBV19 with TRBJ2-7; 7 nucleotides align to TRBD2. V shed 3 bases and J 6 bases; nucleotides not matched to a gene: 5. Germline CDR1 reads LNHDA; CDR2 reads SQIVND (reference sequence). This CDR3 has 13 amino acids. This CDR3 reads CASSIEPGGEQYF. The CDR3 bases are TGTGCCAGTAGTATTGAACCGGGGGGCGAGCAGTACTTC.

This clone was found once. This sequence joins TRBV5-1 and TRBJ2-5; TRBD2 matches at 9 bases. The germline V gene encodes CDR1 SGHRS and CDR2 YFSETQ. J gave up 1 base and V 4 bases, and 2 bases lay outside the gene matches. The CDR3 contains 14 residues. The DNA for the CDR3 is TGCGCCAGCAGCCTGACTAGCGGCCAAGAGACCCAGTACTTC. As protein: CASSLTSGQETQYF.

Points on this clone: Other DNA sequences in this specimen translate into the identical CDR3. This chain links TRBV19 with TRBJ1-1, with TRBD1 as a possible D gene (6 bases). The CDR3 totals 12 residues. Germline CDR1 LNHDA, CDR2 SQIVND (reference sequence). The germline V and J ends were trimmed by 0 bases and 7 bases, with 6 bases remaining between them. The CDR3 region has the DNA TGTGCCAGTAGTATAGACAGGGGTGAAGCTTTCTTT. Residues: CASSIDRGEAFF.

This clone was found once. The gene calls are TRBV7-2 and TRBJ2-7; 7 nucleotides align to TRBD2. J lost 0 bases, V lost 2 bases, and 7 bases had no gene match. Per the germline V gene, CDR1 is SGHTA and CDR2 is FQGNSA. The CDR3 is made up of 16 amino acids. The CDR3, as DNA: TGTGCCAGCAGCTTAACCCGGGCTAGCGGCTCCTACGAGCAGTACTTC. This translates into CASSLTRASGSYEQYF.

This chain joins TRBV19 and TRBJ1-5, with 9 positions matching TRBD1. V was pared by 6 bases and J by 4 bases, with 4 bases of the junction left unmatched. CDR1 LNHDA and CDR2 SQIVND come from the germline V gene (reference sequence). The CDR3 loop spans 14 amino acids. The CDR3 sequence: CASRGTGLNQPQHF. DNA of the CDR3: TGTGCCAGTAGAGGGACAGGGTTAAATCAGCCCCAGCATTTT.

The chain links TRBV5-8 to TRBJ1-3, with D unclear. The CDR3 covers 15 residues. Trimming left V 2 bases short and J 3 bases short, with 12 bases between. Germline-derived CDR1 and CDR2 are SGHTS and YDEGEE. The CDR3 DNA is TGTGCCAGCAGCTTTGGGAGGGAAGTTGGAAACACCATATATTTT. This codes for CASSFGREVGNTIYF.

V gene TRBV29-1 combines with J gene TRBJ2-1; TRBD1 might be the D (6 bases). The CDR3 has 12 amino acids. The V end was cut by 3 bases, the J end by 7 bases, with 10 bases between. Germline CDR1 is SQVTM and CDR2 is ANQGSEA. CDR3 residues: CSVDQGRNEQFF. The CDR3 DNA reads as TGCAGCGTTGATCAGGGGCGGAATGAGCAGTTCTTC.

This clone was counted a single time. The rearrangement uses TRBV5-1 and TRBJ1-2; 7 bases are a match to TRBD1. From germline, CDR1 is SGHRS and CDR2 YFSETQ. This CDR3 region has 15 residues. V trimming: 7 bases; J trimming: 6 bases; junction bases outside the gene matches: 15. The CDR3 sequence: CASRRLTGSQDGYTF. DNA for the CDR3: TGCGCCAGCCGAAGACTGACAGGGAGTCAGGATGGCTACACCTTC.

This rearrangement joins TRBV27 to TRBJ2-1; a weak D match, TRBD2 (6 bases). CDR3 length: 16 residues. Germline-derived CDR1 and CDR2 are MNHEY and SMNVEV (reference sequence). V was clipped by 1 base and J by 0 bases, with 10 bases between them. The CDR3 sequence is CASSLLAGNSYNEQFF. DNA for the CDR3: TGTGCCAGCAGTTTATTGGCGGGAAACTCCTACAATGAGCAGTTCTTC.

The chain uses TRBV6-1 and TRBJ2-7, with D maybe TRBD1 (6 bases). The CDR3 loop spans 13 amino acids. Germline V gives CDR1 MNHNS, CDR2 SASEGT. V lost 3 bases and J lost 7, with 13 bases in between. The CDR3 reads CASSEGRGWEQYF. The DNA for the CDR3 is TGTGCCAGCAGTGAGGGAAGGGGGTGGGAGCAGTACTTC.

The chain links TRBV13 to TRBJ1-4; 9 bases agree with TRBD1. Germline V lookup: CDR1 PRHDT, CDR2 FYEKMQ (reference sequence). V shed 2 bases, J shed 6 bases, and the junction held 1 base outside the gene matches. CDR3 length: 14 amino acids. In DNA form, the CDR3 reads TGTGCCAGCAGCTTAAGACAGGGGGATGAAAAACTGTTTTTT. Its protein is CASSLRQGDEKLFF.

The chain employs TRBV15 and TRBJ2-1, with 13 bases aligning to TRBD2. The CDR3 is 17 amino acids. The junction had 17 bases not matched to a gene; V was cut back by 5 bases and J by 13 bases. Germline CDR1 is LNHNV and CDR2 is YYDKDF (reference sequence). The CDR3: CATSSLEMSGLAGVQFF. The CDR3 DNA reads TGTGCCACCAGCTCACTGGAGATGAGTGGACTAGCGGGAGTACAGTTCTTC.

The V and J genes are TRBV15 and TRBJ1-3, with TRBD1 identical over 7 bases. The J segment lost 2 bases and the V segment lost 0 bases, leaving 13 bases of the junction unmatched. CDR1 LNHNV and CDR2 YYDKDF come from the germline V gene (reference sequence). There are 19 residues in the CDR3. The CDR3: CATSRDKNRGWSAGNTIYF. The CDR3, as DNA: TGTGCCACCAGCAGAGATAAGAACAGGGGATGGTCGGCTGGAAACACCATATATTTT.

CDR3: CASALGGGYNEQFF. The CDR3 DNA is TGCGCCAGCGCCCTGGGGGGGGGCTACAATGAGCAGTTCTTC. This sequence joins TRBV5-1 and TRBJ2-1, with 7 bases that match TRBD2. Germline V gives CDR1 SGHRS, CDR2 YFSETQ. This CDR3 has 14 amino acids. The V segment lost 7 bases and the J segment 3 bases; nucleotides outside the gene matches: 7.

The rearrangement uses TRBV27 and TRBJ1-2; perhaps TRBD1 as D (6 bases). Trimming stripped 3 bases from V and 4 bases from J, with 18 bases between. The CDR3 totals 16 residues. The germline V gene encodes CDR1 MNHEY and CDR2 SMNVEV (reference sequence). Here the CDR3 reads CASSFLDSLRGYGYTF. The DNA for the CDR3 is TGTGCCAGCAGTTTTCTGGACAGCTTGAGAGGCTATGGCTACACCTTC.